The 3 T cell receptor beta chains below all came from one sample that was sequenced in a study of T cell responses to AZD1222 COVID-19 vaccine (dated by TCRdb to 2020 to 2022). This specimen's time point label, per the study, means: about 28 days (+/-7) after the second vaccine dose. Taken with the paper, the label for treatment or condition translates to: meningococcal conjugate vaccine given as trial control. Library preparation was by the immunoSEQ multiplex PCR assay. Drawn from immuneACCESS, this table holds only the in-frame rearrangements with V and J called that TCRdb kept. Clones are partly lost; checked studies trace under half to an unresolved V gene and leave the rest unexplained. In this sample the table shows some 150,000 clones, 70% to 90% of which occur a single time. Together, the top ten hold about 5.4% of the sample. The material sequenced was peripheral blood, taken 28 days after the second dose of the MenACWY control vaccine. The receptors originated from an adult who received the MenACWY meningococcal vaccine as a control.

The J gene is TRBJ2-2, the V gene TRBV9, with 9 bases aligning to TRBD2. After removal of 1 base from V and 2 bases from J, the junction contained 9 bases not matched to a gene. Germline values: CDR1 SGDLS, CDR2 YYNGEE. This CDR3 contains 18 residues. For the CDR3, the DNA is TGTGCCAGCAGCGTATCGCGGGGGGGCATCGCTAACACCGGGGAGCTGTTTTTT. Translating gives CASSVSRGGIANTGELFF.

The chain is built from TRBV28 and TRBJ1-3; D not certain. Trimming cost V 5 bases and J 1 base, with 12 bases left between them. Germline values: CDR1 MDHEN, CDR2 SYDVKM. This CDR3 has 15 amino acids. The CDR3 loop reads CASSPSGRSGNTIYF. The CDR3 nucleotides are TGTGCCAGCAGTCCATCCGGTCGGTCTGGAAACACCATATATTTT.

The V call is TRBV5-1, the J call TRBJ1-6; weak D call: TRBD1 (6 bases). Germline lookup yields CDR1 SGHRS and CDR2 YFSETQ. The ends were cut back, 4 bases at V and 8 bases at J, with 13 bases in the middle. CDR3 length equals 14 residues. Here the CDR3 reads CASSRRDKYSPLHF. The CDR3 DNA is TGCGCCAGCAGCCGCCGGGACAAATATTCACCCCTCCACTTT.